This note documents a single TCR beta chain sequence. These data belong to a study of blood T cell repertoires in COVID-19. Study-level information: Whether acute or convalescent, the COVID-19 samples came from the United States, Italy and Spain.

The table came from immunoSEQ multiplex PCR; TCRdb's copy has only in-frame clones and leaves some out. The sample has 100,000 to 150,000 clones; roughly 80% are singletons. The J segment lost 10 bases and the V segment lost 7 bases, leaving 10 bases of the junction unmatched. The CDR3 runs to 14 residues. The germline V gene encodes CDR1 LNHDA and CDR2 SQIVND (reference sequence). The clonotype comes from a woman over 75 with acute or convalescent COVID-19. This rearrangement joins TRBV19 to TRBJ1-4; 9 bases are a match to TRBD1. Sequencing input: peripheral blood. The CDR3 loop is CASNPDRGIGKLFF. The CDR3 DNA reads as TGTGCCAGTAATCCCGACAGGGGGATAGGAAAACTGTTTTTT.